This entry is about one TCR beta chain. Its target is unknown. The data were taken from a study of T cells in localized non-small cell lung cancer. Study-wide points: Adjacent uninvolved lung tissue had the highest T cell clonality, exceeding tumor. Longer overall survival associated with higher blood T cell density; shorter survival with higher adjacent-lung clonality.

TCRdb keeps only in-frame clones here, not all; method: immunoSEQ multiplex PCR. The data hold about 52,000 clones, with about nine tenths observed a single time. The CDR3 has 12 residues. Germline-derived CDR1 and CDR2 are MNHEY and SVGAGI. V gave up 6 bases and J gave up 5 bases; unmatched junction bases: 4. Material: peripheral blood, obtained before any cancer treatment. The receptor comes from a male donor aged 60 or older with stage III squamous cell lung carcinoma. The chain has TRBV6-5 and TRBJ2-7, with TRBD1 matching 7 bases. CDR3: CASRSTGNEQYF. CDR3 DNA: TGTGCCAGCAGGTCGACAGGGAACGAGCAGTACTTC.